This T cell receptor beta chain was captured by sequencing in a study of blood T cell repertoires in COVID-19. Only in-frame clones appear in the TCRdb table, and some are missing; sequencing was by immunoSEQ multiplex PCR. The profile shows around 23,000 clones, around 87% of them singletons. This TCR was recovered from a man aged 50-60 years with active COVID-19. Material for sequencing was peripheral blood.

CDR3: CASSRLAFDEQFF. DNA of the CDR3: TGTGCCAGCAGCCGACTAGCTTTCGATGAGCAGTTCTTC. This chain links TRBV7-3 with TRBJ2-1, with TRBD2 matching over 7 bases. The CDR3 is 13 residues long. The junction had 6 bases not matched to a gene; V was cut back by 5 bases and J by 8 bases. Germline CDR1 reads SGHTA; CDR2 reads FQGTGA.